This T cell receptor beta chain was found in a study of blood T cell repertoires in COVID-19. Study overall: There were acute and convalescent COVID-19 samples, and they came from the United States, Italy and Spain. T cells, B-cell-depleted T cells, or PBMCs provided the cDNA or gDNA that served as material.

Per germline, CDR1 SGDLS and CDR2 YYNGEE. The germline V and J ends were trimmed by 2 bases and 0 bases, with 8 bases remaining between them. The CDR3 contains 15 residues. Per the original data handling: Nucleated cell counts were estimated from reference gene primer amplification. TCRdb's copy holds only in-frame clones and misses some; the assay was immunoSEQ multiplex PCR. V and J calls plus clone size are reproduced from that table; the DNA served to infer D and trimming. The table records 300,000 to 450,000 clones, roughly 85% of them present only once. The chain links TRBV9 to TRBJ1-4, with D unresolved. Material: peripheral blood. The clonotype comes from a woman aged 18-29 years with acute or convalescent COVID-19. This CDR3 reads CASSVETATNEKLFF. The CDR3 DNA reads as TGTGCCAGCAGCGTCGAGACTGCAACTAATGAAAAACTGTTTTTT.